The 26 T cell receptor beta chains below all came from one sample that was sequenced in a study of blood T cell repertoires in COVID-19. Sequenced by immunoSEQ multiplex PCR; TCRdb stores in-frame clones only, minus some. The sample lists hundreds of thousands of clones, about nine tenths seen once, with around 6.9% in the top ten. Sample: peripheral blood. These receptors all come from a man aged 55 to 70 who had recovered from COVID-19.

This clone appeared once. CDR3 coding DNA: TGTGCCAGCAGGGGGTGGGACAGTTCCTACGAGCAGTACTTC. Translated, it gives CASRGWDSSYEQYF. The chain couples TRBV6-5 to TRBJ2-7, with 7 bases lining up with TRBD1. With V trimmed by 6 bases and J by 1 base, 6 bases remained unmatched. The CDR3 is made up of 14 amino acids. Germline loops: CDR1 MNHEY, CDR2 SVGAGI.

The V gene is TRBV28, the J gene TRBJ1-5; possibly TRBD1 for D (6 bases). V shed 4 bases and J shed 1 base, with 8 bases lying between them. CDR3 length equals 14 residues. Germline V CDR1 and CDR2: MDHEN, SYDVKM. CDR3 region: CASSSTGSNQPQHF. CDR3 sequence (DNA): TGTGCCAGCAGTTCAACAGGGAGCAATCAGCCCCAGCATTTT.

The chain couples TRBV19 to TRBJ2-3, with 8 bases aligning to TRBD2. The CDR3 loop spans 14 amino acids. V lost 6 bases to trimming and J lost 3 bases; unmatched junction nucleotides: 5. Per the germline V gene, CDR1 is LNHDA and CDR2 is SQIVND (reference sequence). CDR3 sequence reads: CASRLGGRTDTQYF. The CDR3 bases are TGTGCCAGTAGACTAGGCGGGAGGACAGATACGCAGTATTTT.

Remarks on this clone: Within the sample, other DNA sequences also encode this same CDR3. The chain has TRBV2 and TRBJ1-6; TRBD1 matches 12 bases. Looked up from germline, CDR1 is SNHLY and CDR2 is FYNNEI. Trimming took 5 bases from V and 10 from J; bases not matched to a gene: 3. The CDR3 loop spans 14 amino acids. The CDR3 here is CASSTGTGGSPLHF. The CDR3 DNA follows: TGTGCCAGCAGTACCGGGACAGGGGGCTCACCCCTCCACTTT. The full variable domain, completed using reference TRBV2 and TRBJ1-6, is EPEVTQTPSHQVTQMGQEVILRCVPISNHLYFYWYRQILGQKVEFLVSFYNNEISEKSEIFDDQFSVERPDGSNFTLKIRSTKLEDSAMYFCASSTGTGGSPLHFGNGTRLTVT.

In DNA, the CDR3 is TGCGCCAGCAGCTTGGGAACCGGGACAGGATACTACGAGCAGTACTTC. It yields the protein CASSLGTGTGYYEQYF. This chain joins TRBV5-1 and TRBJ2-7; the match to TRBD1 covers 8 bases. Trimming at V came to 0 bases and at J to 3 bases, leaving 8 bases not matched to a gene. The germline V gene has CDR1 SGHRS and CDR2 YFSETQ. This CDR3 is built from 16 residues.

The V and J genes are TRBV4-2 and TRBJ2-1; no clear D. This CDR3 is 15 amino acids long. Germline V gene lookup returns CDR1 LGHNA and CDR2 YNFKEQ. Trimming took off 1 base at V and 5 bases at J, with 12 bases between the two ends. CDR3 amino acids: CASSQGASYHNEQFF. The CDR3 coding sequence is TGTGCCAGCAGCCAAGGGGCTTCCTACCACAATGAGCAGTTCTTC.

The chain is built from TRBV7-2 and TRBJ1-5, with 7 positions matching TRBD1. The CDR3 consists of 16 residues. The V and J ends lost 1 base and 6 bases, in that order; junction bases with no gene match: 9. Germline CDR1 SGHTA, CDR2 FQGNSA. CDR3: CASSLVGGGVGQPQHF. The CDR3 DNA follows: TGTGCCAGCAGCTTAGTAGGGGGCGGTGTGGGTCAGCCCCAGCATTTT. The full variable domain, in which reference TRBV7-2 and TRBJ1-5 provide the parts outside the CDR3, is GAGVSQSPSNKVTEKGKDVELRCDPISGHTALYWYRQSLGQGLEFLIYFQGNSAPDKSGLPSDRFSAERTGGSVSTLTIQRTQQEDSAVYLCASSLVGGGVGQPQHFGDGTRLSIL.

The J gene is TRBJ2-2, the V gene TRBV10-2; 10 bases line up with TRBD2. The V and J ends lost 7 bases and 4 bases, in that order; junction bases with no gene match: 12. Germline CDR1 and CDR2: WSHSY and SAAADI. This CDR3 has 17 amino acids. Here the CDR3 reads CASKVERGGSVTGELFF. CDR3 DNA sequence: TGCGCCAGCAAGGTGGAGCGGGGGGGCTCGGTCACCGGGGAGCTGTTTTTT.

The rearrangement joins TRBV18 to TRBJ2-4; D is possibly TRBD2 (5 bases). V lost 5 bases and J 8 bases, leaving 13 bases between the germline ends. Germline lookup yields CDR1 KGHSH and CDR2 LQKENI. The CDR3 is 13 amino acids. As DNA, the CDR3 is TGTGCCAGCTCAGTTACGGACTCGCACATTCAGTACTTC. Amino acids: CASSVTDSHIQYF.

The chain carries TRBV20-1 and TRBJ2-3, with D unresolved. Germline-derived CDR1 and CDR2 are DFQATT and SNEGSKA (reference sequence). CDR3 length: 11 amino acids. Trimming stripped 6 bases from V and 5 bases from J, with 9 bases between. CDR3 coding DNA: TGCAGTGCGCAGCCGGGAGATACGCAGTATTTT. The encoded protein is CSAQPGDTQYF.

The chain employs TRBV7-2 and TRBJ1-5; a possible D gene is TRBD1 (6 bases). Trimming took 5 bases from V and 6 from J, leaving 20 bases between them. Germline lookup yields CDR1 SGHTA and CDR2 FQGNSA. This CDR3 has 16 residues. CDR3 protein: CASSPQGNGVGQPQHF. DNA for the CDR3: TGTGCCAGCAGCCCCCAGGGGAACGGTGTGGGTCAGCCCCAGCATTTT.

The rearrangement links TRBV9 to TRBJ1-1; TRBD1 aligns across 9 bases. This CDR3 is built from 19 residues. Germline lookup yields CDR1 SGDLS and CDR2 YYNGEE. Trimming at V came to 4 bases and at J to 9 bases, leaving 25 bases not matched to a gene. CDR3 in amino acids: CASSPGGTGTVKLNRKAFF. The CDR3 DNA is TGTGCCAGCAGCCCTGGCGGGACAGGGACAGTAAAATTGAACAGGAAAGCTTTCTTT.

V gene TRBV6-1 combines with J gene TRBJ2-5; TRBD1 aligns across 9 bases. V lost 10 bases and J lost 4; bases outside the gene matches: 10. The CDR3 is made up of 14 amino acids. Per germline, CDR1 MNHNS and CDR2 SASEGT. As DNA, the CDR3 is TGTGCCAACCGTGAACAGGGGGCGGGAGAGACCCAGTACTTC. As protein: CANREQGAGETQYF.

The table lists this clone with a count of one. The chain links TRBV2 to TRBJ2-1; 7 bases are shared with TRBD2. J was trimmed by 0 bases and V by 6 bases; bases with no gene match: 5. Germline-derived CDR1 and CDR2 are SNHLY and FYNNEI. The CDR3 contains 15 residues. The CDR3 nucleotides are TGTGCCAGCAGCCCCCAGCGGGGCTCCTACAATGAGCAGTTCTTC. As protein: CASSPQRGSYNEQFF.

The CDR3 DNA reads as TGTGCCAGCAGCTTAGCCGGGACAAGTGAAGCTTTCTTT. The encoded protein is CASSLAGTSEAFF. The chain couples TRBV7-9 to TRBJ1-1; D possibly corresponds to TRBD1 (6 bases). The CDR3 covers 13 residues. Germline values: CDR1 SEHNR, CDR2 FQNEAQ (reference sequence). V lost 0 bases, J lost 7 bases, and 9 bases lay in between.

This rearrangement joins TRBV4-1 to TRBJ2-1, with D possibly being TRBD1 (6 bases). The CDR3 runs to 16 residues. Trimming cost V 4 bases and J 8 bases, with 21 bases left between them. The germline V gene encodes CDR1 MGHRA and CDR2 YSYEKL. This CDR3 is CASSRGQFRSVDEQFF. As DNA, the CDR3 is TGCGCCAGCAGCCGAGGACAGTTCAGATCAGTAGATGAGCAGTTCTTC.

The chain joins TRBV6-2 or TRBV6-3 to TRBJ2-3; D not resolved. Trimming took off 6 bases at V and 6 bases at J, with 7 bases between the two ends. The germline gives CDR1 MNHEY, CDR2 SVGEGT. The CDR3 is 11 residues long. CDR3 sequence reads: CASSQRDTQYF. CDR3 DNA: TGTGCCAGCAGCCAGAGGGATACGCAGTATTTT.

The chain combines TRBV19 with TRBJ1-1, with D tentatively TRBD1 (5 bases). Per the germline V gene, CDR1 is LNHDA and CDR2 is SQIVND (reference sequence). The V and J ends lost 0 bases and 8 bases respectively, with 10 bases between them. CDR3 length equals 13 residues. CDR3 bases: TGTGCCAGTAGTATAGAGAGAAGACAGGAAGCTTTCTTT. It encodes CASSIERRQEAFF.

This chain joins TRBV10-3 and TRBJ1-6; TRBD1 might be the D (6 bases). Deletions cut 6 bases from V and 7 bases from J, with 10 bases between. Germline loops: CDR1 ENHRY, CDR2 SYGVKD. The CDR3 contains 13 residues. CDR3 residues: CAIREGQNSPLHF. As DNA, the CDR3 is TGTGCCATCAGGGAGGGACAAAATTCACCCCTCCACTTT.

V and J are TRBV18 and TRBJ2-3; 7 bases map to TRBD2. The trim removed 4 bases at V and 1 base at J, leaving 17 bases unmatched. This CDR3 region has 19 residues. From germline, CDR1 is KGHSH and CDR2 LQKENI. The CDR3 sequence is CASSLSGTNPGAGTDTQYF. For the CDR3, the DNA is TGTGCCAGCTCACTCTCCGGGACTAACCCCGGAGCTGGCACAGATACGCAGTATTTT. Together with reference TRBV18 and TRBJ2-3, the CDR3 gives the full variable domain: NAGVMQNPRHLVRRRGQEARLRCSPMKGHSHVYWYRQLPEEGLKFMVYLQKENIIDESGMPKERFSAEFPKEGPSILRIQQVVRGDSAAYFCASSLSGTNPGAGTDTQYFGPGTRLTVL.

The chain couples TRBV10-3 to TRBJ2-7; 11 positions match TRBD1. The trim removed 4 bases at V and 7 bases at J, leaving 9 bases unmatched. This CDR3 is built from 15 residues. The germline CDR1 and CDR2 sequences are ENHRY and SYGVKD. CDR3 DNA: TGTGCCATCAGTGTCGGGACAGGGGGAATTCGGGAGCAGTACTTC. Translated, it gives CAISVGTGGIREQYF.

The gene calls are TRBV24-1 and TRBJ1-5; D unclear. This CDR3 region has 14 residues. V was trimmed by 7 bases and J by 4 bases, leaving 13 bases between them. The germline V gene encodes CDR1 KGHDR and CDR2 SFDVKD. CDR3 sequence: CATRRESPNQPQHF. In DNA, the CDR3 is TGTGCCACCAGGAGGGAGTCACCTAATCAGCCCCAGCATTTT.

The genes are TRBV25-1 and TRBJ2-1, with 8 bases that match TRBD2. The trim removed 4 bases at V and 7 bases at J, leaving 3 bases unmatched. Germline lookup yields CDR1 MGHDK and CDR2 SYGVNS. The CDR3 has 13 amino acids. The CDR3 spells CASSGSGSNEQFF. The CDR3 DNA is TGTGCCAGCAGTGGAAGCGGGAGTAATGAGCAGTTCTTC.

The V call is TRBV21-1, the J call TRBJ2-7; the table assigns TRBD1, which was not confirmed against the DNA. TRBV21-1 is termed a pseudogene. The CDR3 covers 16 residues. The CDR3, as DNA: TGTGCCAGCAGCAAATGGTTCGGGACAGGGCTCTACGAGCAGTACTTC. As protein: CASSKWFGTGLYEQYF.

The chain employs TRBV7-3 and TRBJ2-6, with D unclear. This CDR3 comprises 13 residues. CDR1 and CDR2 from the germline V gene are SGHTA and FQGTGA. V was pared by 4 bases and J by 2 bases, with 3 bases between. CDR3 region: CASSSAGANVLTF. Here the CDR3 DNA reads TGTGCCAGCAGCTCCGCTGGGGCCAACGTCCTGACTTTC. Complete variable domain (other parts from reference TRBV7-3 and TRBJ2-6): GAGVSQTPSNKVTEKGKYVELRCDPISGHTALYWYRQSLGQGPEFLIYFQGTGAADDSGLPNDRFFAVRPEGSVSTLKIQRTERGDSAVYLCASSSAGANVLTFGAGSRLTVL.

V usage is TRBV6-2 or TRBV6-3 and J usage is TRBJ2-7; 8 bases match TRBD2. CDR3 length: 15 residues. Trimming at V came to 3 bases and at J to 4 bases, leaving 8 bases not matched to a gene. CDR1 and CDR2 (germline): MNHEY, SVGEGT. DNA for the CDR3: TGTGCCAGCAGTTATGCGGGGGGACACATATACGAGCAGTACTTC. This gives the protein CASSYAGGHIYEQYF.